The 28 T cell receptor beta chains below all came from one sample that was sequenced in a study of cytomegalovirus exposure and HLA in healthy donors. Use of 60 Vbeta and 13 Jbeta primers characterized the PCR. Produced via immunoSEQ multiplex PCR; TCRdb's table is partial and in-frame only. This sample yields approximately 81,000 clones, of which less than 80% are seen a single time; about 9.1% belongs to the top ten. The sequencing sample was made of PBMCs. The receptor source for this set is a man aged 40-49 years in good health and CMV-seropositive.

The CDR3 protein is CASALTSQGDYGYTF. CDR3 bases: TGTGCCAGCGCACTCACTTCACAGGGGGACTATGGCTACACCTTC. The gene calls are TRBV18 and TRBJ1-2, with 8 bases that match TRBD1. This CDR3 spans 15 amino acids. V was clipped by 8 bases and J by 3 bases; unmatched bases: 11. Per the germline V gene, CDR1 is KGHSH and CDR2 is LQKENI.

V is TRBV7-8 and J is TRBJ2-1, with a weak D call TRBD2 (5 bases). The V gene's germline CDR1 is SGHVS and CDR2 FQNEAQ. V was clipped by 1 base and J by 12 bases, with 31 bases between them. The CDR3 contains 19 residues. The CDR3 DNA reads as TGTGCCAGCAGCTTAGGGATCTTCGCTGCGGTTGGCATCTCGAGCGGGCAGTTCTTC. It encodes CASSLGIFAAVGISSGQFF.

The chain recombines TRBV4-2 with TRBJ2-7, with a weak D call TRBD1 (7 bases). Germline-derived CDR1 and CDR2 are LGHNA and YNFKEQ. V dropped 0 bases and J dropped 5 bases, with 17 bases sitting between them. There are 16 residues in the CDR3. CDR3: CASSQDIGQGEDEQYF. CDR3 nucleotide sequence: TGTGCCAGCAGCCAAGATATTGGGCAGGGGGAGGACGAGCAGTACTTC.

CDR3 sequence: CASSLVAGAYEQYF. The CDR3 nucleotides are TGTGCCAGCAGCTTAGTAGCAGGGGCCTACGAGCAGTACTTC. J is TRBJ2-7 and V is TRBV11-3; D is possibly TRBD1 (6 bases). V was pared by 1 base and J by 2 bases, with 9 bases between. Germline CDR1 and CDR2: SGHNT and YENEEA. The length of the CDR3 is 14 residues.

The chain uses TRBV7-2 and TRBJ2-5; the match to TRBD2 covers 8 bases. The CDR3 length is 15 residues. J lost 4 bases, V lost 1 base, and 5 bases had no gene match. CDR1 and CDR2 (germline): SGHTA, FQGNSA. The CDR3 here is CASSLGSGGVETQYF. Here the CDR3 DNA reads TGTGCCAGCAGCTTAGGGTCGGGAGGGGTAGAGACCCAGTACTTC. Using reference TRBV7-2 and TRBJ2-5 for the parts outside the CDR3, the full variable domain is GAGVSQSPSNKVTEKGKDVELRCDPISGHTALYWYRQSLGQGLEFLIYFQGNSAPDKSGLPSDRFSAERTGGSVSTLTIQRTQQEDSAVYLCASSLGSGGVETQYFGPGTRLLVL.

The chain carries TRBV4-2 and TRBJ2-3, with 8 bases lining up with TRBD2. CDR3 length: 17 residues. Germline values: CDR1 LGHNA, CDR2 YNFKEQ. The V segment lost 0 bases and the J segment 1 base; nucleotides outside the gene matches: 6. The CDR3 loop reads CASSQDLGSGGTDTQYF. For the CDR3, the DNA is TGTGCCAGCAGCCAAGATCTAGGTAGCGGGGGCACAGATACGCAGTATTTT.

The chain combines TRBV19 with TRBJ1-4; possibly TRBD1 for D (5 bases). CDR1 LNHDA and CDR2 SQIVND come from the germline V gene (reference sequence). CDR3 length: 16 residues. Trimming left V 5 bases short and J 0 bases short, with 13 bases between. The CDR3 is CASSAPGGATNEKLFF. The DNA of the CDR3 is TGTGCCAGTAGTGCCCCGGGGGGAGCAACTAATGAAAAACTGTTTTTT.

The chain links TRBV5-3 to TRBJ2-2, with TRBD2 matching over 12 bases. TRBV5-3 falls under the ORF class, with uncertain function. After removal of 3 bases from V and 7 bases from J, the junction contained 25 bases not matched to a gene. This CDR3 has 22 amino acids. The CDR3 sequence: CARSSTRDREGLAGGQGGELFF. The CDR3 bases are TGTGCCAGAAGCTCCACCAGGGACAGGGAGGGCCTAGCGGGGGGGCAGGGCGGGGAGCTGTTTTTT.

V usage is TRBV18 and J usage is TRBJ1-6; possibly TRBD1 for D (5 bases). Germline V CDR1 and CDR2: KGHSH, LQKENI. Trimming removed 6 bases from V and 8 bases from J, with 8 bases in between. The CDR3 covers 12 residues. CDR3 sequence reads: CASSTRDSPLHF. The DNA of the CDR3 is TGTGCCAGCTCCACCAGGGATTCACCCCTCCACTTT. The full variable domain, in which reference TRBV18 and TRBJ1-6 provide the parts outside the CDR3, is NAGVMQNPRHLVRRRGQEARLRCSPMKGHSHVYWYRQLPEEGLKFMVYLQKENIIDESGMPKERFSAEFPKEGPSILRIQQVVRGDSAAYFCASSTRDSPLHFGNGTRLTVT.

Written as DNA, the CDR3 is TGTGCCAGCAGCTTTCCGACAGGGGGCTGGAATGAGCAGTTCTTC. It translates to CASSFPTGGWNEQFF. This rearrangement joins TRBV7-9 to TRBJ2-1, with 10 positions matching TRBD1. The CDR3 runs 15 residues. J was trimmed by 7 bases and V by 3 bases; bases with no gene match: 6. Germline V gene lookup returns CDR1 SEHNR and CDR2 FQNEAQ (reference sequence). Drawing the rest from reference TRBV7-9 and TRBJ2-1, the complete variable domain is DTGVSQNPRHKITKRGQNVTFRCDPISEHNRLYWYRQTLGQGPEFLTYFQNEAQLEKSRLLSDRFSAERPKGSFSTLEIQRTEQGDSAMYLCASSFPTGGWNEQFFGPGTRLTVL.

This clone was observed a handful of times. The V gene is TRBV5-1, the J gene TRBJ2-1, with 9 bases identical to TRBD2. Germline V lookup: CDR1 SGHRS, CDR2 YFSETQ. Trimming cost V 0 bases and J 9 bases; bases outside gene matches: 7. The CDR3 contains 15 residues. The CDR3 DNA reads as TGCGCCAGCAGCTTGGACGTTAGCGGGAGCGGTGAGCAGTTCTTC. Translating it yields CASSLDVSGSGEQFF.

The CDR3 DNA is TGTGCCAGCAGACCAGGGTCCTCAGAGACCCAGTACTTC. Residues: CASRPGSSETQYF. This chain joins TRBV11-2 and TRBJ2-5, with a weak D call TRBD1 (5 bases). The CDR3 length is 13 residues. The germline CDR1 and CDR2 sequences are SGHAT and FQNNGV. The V gene lost 6 bases and the J gene lost 4 bases, with 12 bases spanning the gap.

The chain has TRBV6-6 and TRBJ1-1; TRBD1 is a possible D gene (5 bases). The CDR3 runs 11 residues. Trimming removed 6 bases from V and 11 bases from J, with 13 bases in between. The V gene's germline CDR1 is MNHNY and CDR2 SVGAGI (reference sequence). CDR3 protein: CASRNQGSAFF. The CDR3 coding sequence is TGTGCCAGCAGGAATCAGGGTAGCGCTTTCTTT.

The chain recombines TRBV7-9 with TRBJ2-3, with 7 bases lining up with TRBD2. The CDR3 runs to 12 residues. The germline V gene has CDR1 SEHNR and CDR2 FQNEAQ (reference sequence). The CDR3 bases are TGTTCCGGACGGGGGGTATCAGATACGCAGTATTTT. Translating gives CSGRGVSDTQYF.

The V and J genes are TRBV10-1 and TRBJ2-2, with D possibly matching TRBD1 (6 bases). V was trimmed by 6 bases and J by 4 bases, leaving 15 bases between them. Germline assignment: CDR1 WNHNN and CDR2 SYGVQD (reference sequence). The CDR3 has 15 residues. CDR3 sequence: CASSPGRGSTGELFF. In DNA, the CDR3 is TGCGCCAGCAGCCCCGGCAGGGGAAGCACCGGGGAGCTGTTTTTT.

This clone was counted only a few times. The chain carries TRBV25-1 and TRBJ1-2; D remains unclear. Germline CDR1 and CDR2: MGHDK and SYGVNS. The CDR3 length is 14 residues. The V end lost 6 bases, the J end lost 5 bases, and 16 bases lay between the germline ends. CDR3 loop: CASSKAGDWYGYTF. In DNA, the CDR3 is TGTGCCAGCAGCAAGGCCGGAGATTGGTATGGCTACACCTTC.

The chain uses TRBV19 and TRBJ2-5, with 12 bases identical to TRBD1. The CDR3 sequence is 15 residues long. J gave up 6 bases and V 5 bases, and 7 bases lay outside the gene matches. Germline CDR1 LNHDA, CDR2 SQIVND (reference sequence). The CDR3 bases are TGTGCCAGTAGTGCGGGACAGGGGGCCTTGAAGACCCAGTACTTC. Translating gives CASSAGQGALKTQYF.

CDR3 in DNA: TGCGCCAGCAGCCAAGGACTAGCGGGAGACAATGAGCAGTTCTTC. It is translated as CASSQGLAGDNEQFF. The chain recombines TRBV4-1 with TRBJ2-1; 12 positions agree with TRBD2. V lost 1 base and J lost 5; bases outside the gene matches: 0. Germline CDR1 is MGHRA and CDR2 is YSYEKL. The CDR3 has 15 residues.

This clone is a singleton in its sample. The chain carries TRBV4-2 and TRBJ2-1; tentatively, D is TRBD2 (7 bases). The CDR3 is made up of 16 amino acids. V was cut by 2 bases and J by 8 bases, with 19 bases left in between. CDR1 and CDR2 (germline): LGHNA, YNFKEQ. CDR3 DNA sequence: TGTGCCAGCAGCCAAAGGAGGGGGGAGGGCGGAGATGAGCAGTTCTTC. It translates to CASSQRRGEGGDEQFF.

The CDR3 DNA reads TGCGCCAGCAGTCAATCGGGCATTTGGGGTGGAGGGGACGAAAGAAACACCATATATTTT. Its protein is CASSQSGIWGGGDERNTIYF. This chain connects TRBV23-1 to TRBJ1-3; TRBD1 is a possible D gene (5 bases). TRBV23-1 is flagged as an ORF with uncertain function. V was trimmed by 0 bases and J by 5 bases, leaving 26 bases between them. The CDR3 totals 20 residues.

The chain uses TRBV5-6 and TRBJ2-5; D not certain. V lost 4 bases, J lost 0 bases, and 16 bases lay in between. Germline-derived CDR1 and CDR2 are SGHDT and YYEEEE. The CDR3 loop spans 16 amino acids. CDR3 DNA: TGTGCCAGCAGCCTGGACCTGGCGGCATACCAAGAGACCCAGTACTTC. It encodes CASSLDLAAYQETQYF. Combining the CDR3 with reference TRBV5-6 and TRBJ2-5 gives the whole variable domain DAGVTQSPTHLIKTRGQQVTLRCSPKSGHDTVSWYQQALGQGPQFIFQYYEEEERQRGNFPDRFSGHQFPNYSSELNVNALLLGDSALYLCASSLDLAAYQETQYFGPGTRLLVL.

The chain combines TRBV29-1 with TRBJ2-7; 9 bases are a match to TRBD1. The CDR3 runs 13 residues. Germline V gene data show CDR1 as SQVTM and CDR2 as ANQGSEA. Germline trimming cut 6 bases from V and 1 base from J; bases unmatched to any gene: 4. The CDR3 DNA is TGCAGCGTACCGGGACAGGGTTCCTACGAGCAGTACTTC. It codes for CSVPGQGSYEQYF.

This chain connects TRBV7-2 to TRBJ1-4; no clear D. Deletions cut 4 bases from V and 4 bases from J, with 16 bases between. Germline CDR1 is SGHTA and CDR2 is FQGNSA. CDR3 length: 16 residues. CDR3: CASSSFGATINEKLFF. DNA of the CDR3: TGTGCCAGCAGCTCCTTTGGAGCTACGATTAATGAAAAACTGTTTTTT.

The chain is built from TRBV4-3 and TRBJ2-5, with TRBD1 as a possible D gene (6 bases). This CDR3 is 14 amino acids long. Trimming cost V 1 base and J 2 bases, with 8 bases left between them. Germline-derived CDR1 and CDR2 are LGHNA and YSLEER. The CDR3 region is CASSQVGAQETQYF. DNA for the CDR3: TGCGCCAGCAGCCAAGTGGGGGCTCAAGAGACCCAGTACTTC.

This chain connects TRBV15 to TRBJ2-5, with TRBD1 matching over 7 bases. J was trimmed by 1 base and V by 5 bases; bases with no gene match: 13. CDR1 is LNHNV and CDR2 is YYDKDF in the germline V gene (reference sequence). The CDR3 length is 17 residues. CDR3 sequence reads: CATSSIVFDRAQETQYF. For the CDR3, the DNA is TGTGCCACCAGCTCAATTGTATTCGACAGGGCCCAAGAGACCCAGTACTTC.

The CDR3 here is CASTQGTTYNEQFF. The CDR3 nucleotides are TGTGCCAGCACCCAAGGAACTACCTACAATGAGCAGTTCTTC. The chain joins TRBV6-6 to TRBJ2-1; D unresolved. The germline V gene has CDR1 MNHNY and CDR2 SVGAGI (reference sequence). V was trimmed by 7 bases and J by 2 bases, leaving 12 bases between them. The CDR3 has 14 residues.

The chain has TRBV7-2 and TRBJ1-1; tentatively, D is TRBD1 (5 bases). The length of the CDR3 is 14 residues. V lost 5 bases to trimming and J lost 2 bases, with 12 bases between them. Germline loops: CDR1 SGHTA, CDR2 FQGNSA. The CDR3 sequence: CASSVEGPNTEAFF. The DNA for the CDR3 is TGTGCCAGCAGCGTAGAGGGGCCTAACACTGAAGCTTTCTTT.

V is TRBV11-2 and J is TRBJ1-2; no definite D call. Trimming removed 9 bases at V and 4 bases at J, with 15 bases between. Germline CDR1 SGHAT, CDR2 FQNNGV. The CDR3 has 13 amino acids. The CDR3 region is CASSRGSLYGYTF. The CDR3 DNA reads as TGTGCCAGTTCCCGCGGGTCCCTCTATGGCTACACCTTC.